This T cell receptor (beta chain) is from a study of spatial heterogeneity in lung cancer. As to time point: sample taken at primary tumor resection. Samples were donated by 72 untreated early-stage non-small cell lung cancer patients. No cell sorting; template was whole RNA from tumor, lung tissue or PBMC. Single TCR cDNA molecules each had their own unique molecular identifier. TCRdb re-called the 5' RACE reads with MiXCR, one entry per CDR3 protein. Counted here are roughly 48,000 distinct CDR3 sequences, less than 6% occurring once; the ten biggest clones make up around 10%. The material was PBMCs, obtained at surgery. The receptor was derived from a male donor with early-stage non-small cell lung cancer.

The CDR3 reads CASSREGFTGGNTIYF. The CDR3 bases are TGTGCCAGCAGCCGAGAGGGGTTTACAGGGGGAAACACCATATATTTT. The V gene is TRBV9, the J gene TRBJ1-3; tentative D call: TRBD1 (6 bases). Germline assignment: CDR1 SGDLS and CDR2 YYNGEE. The CDR3 has 16 residues. The V and J ends lost 4 bases and 4 bases respectively, with 18 bases between them.